This T cell receptor (beta chain) is drawn from a study of response to subunit inactivated influenza vaccine. Only a few counts were recorded for this clonotype. TCRdb itself ran the RT-PCR reads through MiXCR, one entry per CDR3 protein. The sample lists over 400,000 distinct CDR3 sequences, over 9.5% occurring once. The germline V gene encodes CDR1 MDHEN and CDR2 SYDVKM. V was pared by 3 bases and J by 5 bases, with 13 bases between. The CDR3 length is 14 residues. This sequence originates from a man in his fifties or sixties who received an inactivated influenza vaccine. V gene TRBV28 combines with J gene TRBJ2-5; D may be TRBD1 or TRBD2 (5 bases each). The source was PBMCs from blood, collected roughly 48 days after vaccination. The CDR3 here is CASSFGGSVETQYF. The CDR3 DNA is TGTGCCAGCAGTTTTGGGGGATCAGTCGAGACCCAGTACTTC.